These 28 T cell receptor beta chains were sequenced from one sample in a study of blood T cell repertoires in COVID-19. The assay was immunoSEQ multiplex PCR, and TCRdb's table has in-frame clones only and misses some. The sample shows about 200,000 clones, roughly 85% of them seen only once. What was sequenced was PBMCs or T cells enriched from blood (not recorded which). Source of these receptors: a man aged 35 to 55 who had recovered from COVID-19.

The gene calls are TRBV7-9 and TRBJ2-5; 7 nucleotides line up with TRBD2. J gave up 5 bases and V 5 bases, and 8 bases lay outside the gene matches. Germline V gives CDR1 SEHNR, CDR2 FQNEAQ (reference sequence). This CDR3 spans 14 amino acids. CDR3 in amino acids: CASSLRGEQETQYF. In nucleotides, the CDR3 is TGTGCCAGCAGCCTACGGGGGGAGCAGGAGACCCAGTACTTC.

The rearrangement links TRBV28 to TRBJ2-2; 11 bases fit TRBD1. Looked up from germline, CDR1 is MDHEN and CDR2 is SYDVKM. V dropped 6 bases and J dropped 0; count of bases not matched to a gene: 9. The CDR3 loop spans 18 amino acids. The CDR3 coding sequence is TGTGCCAGCAGCCCCCCGTGGGGACAGGGGGCGAACACCGGGGAGCTGTTTTTT. It encodes CASSPPWGQGANTGELFF.

This clone was detected only a few times. The chain carries TRBV19 and TRBJ2-5, with 9 bases aligning to TRBD2. The CDR3 sequence is 16 residues long. The germline CDR1 and CDR2 sequences are LNHDA and SQIVND (reference sequence). V dropped 0 bases and J dropped 5; count of bases not matched to a gene: 7. CDR3 amino acids: CASSIDHAGGHETQYF. The DNA for the CDR3 is TGTGCCAGTAGTATAGATCACGCGGGAGGGCATGAGACCCAGTACTTC.

This chain links TRBV28 with TRBJ1-3; possible D gene TRBD1, 5 bases. Trimming shortened V by 6 bases and J by 0 bases, and 9 bases separated the two germline ends. Germline values: CDR1 MDHEN, CDR2 SYDVKM. The CDR3 runs to 14 residues. CDR3 coding DNA: TGTGCCAGCAGCTCAGGGAACTCTGGAAACACCATATATTTT. It is translated as CASSSGNSGNTIYF.

The chain employs TRBV7-9 and TRBJ1-1; 10 nucleotides agree with TRBD1. The V and J ends lost 5 bases and 4 bases, in that order; junction bases with no gene match: 7. The germline V gene encodes CDR1 SEHNR and CDR2 FQNEAQ (reference sequence). This CDR3 spans 15 amino acids. The CDR3 here is CASSPFWTGGTEAFF. CDR3 in DNA: TGTGCCAGCAGCCCATTTTGGACAGGGGGCACTGAAGCTTTCTTT.

J is TRBJ2-1 and V is TRBV20-1; D may be TRBD2 (5 bases). V dropped 3 bases and J dropped 8 bases, with 11 bases sitting between them. The V gene's germline CDR1 is DFQATT and CDR2 SNEGSKA (reference sequence). This CDR3 is built from 12 residues. CDR3 DNA: TGCAGTGCTAGTCGGCTGGACTATGAGCAGTTCTTC. Protein sequence: CSASRLDYEQFF.

The chain is built from TRBV9 and TRBJ1-2; D remains unclear. Trimming took 4 bases from V and 0 from J, leaving 13 bases between them. This CDR3 has 15 amino acids. CDR1 is SGDLS and CDR2 is YYNGEE in the germline V gene. The CDR3 DNA follows: TGTGCCAGCAGCTCATACAGCTCGTCTAACTATGGCTACACCTTC. Translating it yields CASSSYSSSNYGYTF.

DNA of the CDR3: TGTGCCAGCAGCTTAACGTTTGGCCCCTACGAGCAGTACTTC. It encodes CASSLTFGPYEQYF. The chain carries TRBV7-3 and TRBJ2-7; D gene unclear. The CDR3 has 14 residues. Trimming took 0 bases from V and 2 from J, leaving 8 bases between them. Germline V gene sequence: CDR1 SGHTA, CDR2 FQGTGA.

The chain carries TRBV5-1 and TRBJ2-7, with 10 bases identical to TRBD1. Trimming took 5 bases from V and 3 from J; bases not matched to a gene: 11. Germline V gives CDR1 SGHRS, CDR2 YFSETQ. This CDR3 contains 16 residues. The CDR3 protein is CASRTDPGQGIYEQYF. Here the CDR3 DNA reads TGCGCCAGCAGAACTGACCCGGGACAGGGGATCTACGAGCAGTACTTC. Combining the CDR3 with reference TRBV5-1 and TRBJ2-7 gives the whole variable domain KAGVTQTPRYLIKTRGQQVTLSCSPISGHRSVSWYQQTPGQGLQFLFEYFSETQRNKGNFPGRFSGRQFSNSRSEMNVSTLELGDSALYLCASRTDPGQGIYEQYFGPGTRLTVT.

CDR3 sequence reads: CASSIVGGSNNEQFF. For the CDR3, the DNA is TGTGCCAGTAGTATAGTTGGCGGGTCAAACAATGAGCAGTTCTTC. This rearrangement joins TRBV19 to TRBJ2-1; the D gene is possibly TRBD2 (5 bases). V shed 1 base and J shed 5 bases, with 12 bases lying between them. Germline V gene data show CDR1 as LNHDA and CDR2 as SQIVND (reference sequence). The CDR3 extends over 15 amino acids. The whole variable domain, filled in from reference TRBV19 and TRBJ2-1, reads DGGITQSPKYLFRKEGQNVTLSCEQNLNHDAMYWYRQDPGQGLRLIYYSQIVNDFQKGDIAEGYSVSREKKESFPLTVTSAQKNPTAFYLCASSIVGGSNNEQFFGPGTRLTVL.

The chain has TRBV5-1 and TRBJ2-1; 9 bases align to TRBD1. This CDR3 is built from 15 residues. Germline loops: CDR1 SGHRS, CDR2 YFSETQ. The junction had 3 bases not matched to a gene; V was cut back by 4 bases and J by 1 base. CDR3 sequence (DNA): TGCGCCAGCAGCATGACAGGGGGGTCCTACAATGAGCAGTTCTTC. This gives the protein CASSMTGGSYNEQFF.

This clone occurred once. The V call is TRBV2, the J call TRBJ2-5; 14 bases are shared with TRBD2. The J segment lost 3 bases and the V segment lost 4 bases, leaving 1 base of the junction unmatched. Germline assignment: CDR1 SNHLY and CDR2 FYNNEI. The CDR3 contains 15 residues. CDR3 bases: TGTGCCAGCAGTGGACTAGCGGGAGGGGAAGAGACCCAGTACTTC. Encoded protein: CASSGLAGGEETQYF.

The chain recombines TRBV5-1 with TRBJ2-2, with 10 bases aligning to TRBD1. Germline CDR1 reads SGHRS; CDR2 reads YFSETQ. The CDR3 is 15 residues long. J lost 3 bases, V lost 4 bases, and 3 bases had no gene match. The CDR3 DNA is TGCGCCAGCAGCCTCGGGACAGGGGACACCGGGGAGCTGTTTTTT. Amino acid sequence: CASSLGTGDTGELFF.

As concerns this clone: This sample also contains other DNA sequences that code for the same CDR3. The V gene is TRBV5-4, the J gene TRBJ1-3; unclear D gene. The CDR3 consists of 13 residues. CDR1 is SGHNT and CDR2 is YYREEE in the germline V gene (reference sequence). V lost 0 bases and J lost 1, with 2 bases in between. CDR3 coding DNA: TGTGCCAGCAGCTTGGCTTCTGGAAACACCATATATTTT. This encodes CASSLASGNTIYF.

This sequence joins TRBV18 and TRBJ2-7; 8 nucleotides match TRBD1. This CDR3 comprises 17 residues. Germline assignment: CDR1 KGHSH and CDR2 LQKENI. Trimming took 8 bases from V and 1 from J; bases not matched to a gene: 16. DNA for the CDR3: TGTGCCAGCCGGATGTCCGGGACAGGTTTTAAGTCCTACGAGCAGTACTTC. Its translation: CASRMSGTGFKSYEQYF.

The chain uses TRBV19 and TRBJ1-2; D is undetermined. The CDR3 has 12 amino acids. V was cut by 8 bases and J by 1 base, with 8 bases left in between. Germline V gene sequence: CDR1 LNHDA, CDR2 SQIVND (reference sequence). The CDR3 spells CASYNGNYGYTF. The CDR3 bases are TGTGCCAGTTACAATGGTAACTATGGCTACACCTTC.

For the CDR3, the DNA is TGTGCCAGCAGCGACCGACCAGGGGGCACTGAAGCTTTCTTT. Amino acid sequence: CASSDRPGGTEAFF. This sequence joins TRBV6-4 and TRBJ1-1, with 7 bases that match TRBD1. After removal of 6 bases from V and 4 bases from J, the junction contained 8 bases not matched to a gene. This CDR3 has 14 residues. Germline V gene data show CDR1 as MRHNA and CDR2 as SNTAGT.

V usage is TRBV10-3 and J usage is TRBJ2-3; possible D gene TRBD1, 5 bases. This CDR3 spans 15 amino acids. Per germline, CDR1 ENHRY and CDR2 SYGVKD. The ends were cut back, 4 bases at V and 0 bases at J, with 11 bases in the middle. The CDR3 DNA reads as TGTGCCATCAGTGTGGGGCGAGCTAGCACAGATACGCAGTATTTT. Protein: CAISVGRASTDTQYF.

J is TRBJ1-6 and V is TRBV19; tentatively, D is TRBD1 (6 bases). The length of the CDR3 is 16 residues. The V gene's germline CDR1 is LNHDA and CDR2 SQIVND (reference sequence). The V and J ends lost 0 bases and 0 bases respectively, with 6 bases between them. The CDR3 spells CASSIETGSYNSPLHF. The CDR3 coding sequence is TGTGCCAGTAGTATAGAGACAGGCTCCTATAATTCACCCCTCCACTTT.

The V gene is TRBV4-3, the J gene TRBJ2-4, with D unclear. The ends were cut back, 1 base at V and 6 bases at J, with 10 bases in the middle. In germline, CDR1 is LGHNA, CDR2 YSLEER. This CDR3 contains 14 residues. The CDR3 DNA follows: TGCGCCAGCAGCCAAGGAGGCAACGGAAACATTCAGTACTTC. Protein product: CASSQGGNGNIQYF.

This sequence joins TRBV28 and TRBJ1-2; a possible D gene is TRBD1 (5 bases). CDR1 and CDR2 from the germline V gene are MDHEN and SYDVKM. V dropped 5 bases and J dropped 4 bases, with 8 bases sitting between them. The CDR3 has 12 amino acids. In DNA, the CDR3 is TGTGCCAGCAGTGCCGACAGCTATGGCTACACCTTC. Encoded protein: CASSADSYGYTF.

The chain couples TRBV5-1 to TRBJ2-7; the match to TRBD2 covers 11 bases. The CDR3 totals 17 residues. Germline-derived CDR1 and CDR2 are SGHRS and YFSETQ. With V trimmed by 0 bases and J by 3 bases, 8 bases remained unmatched. The CDR3 protein is CASSLAPPLAGDYEQYF. In DNA, the CDR3 is TGCGCCAGCAGCTTGGCCCCTCCACTAGCGGGAGACTACGAGCAGTACTTC. Together with reference TRBV5-1 and TRBJ2-7, the CDR3 gives the full variable domain: KAGVTQTPRYLIKTRGQQVTLSCSPISGHRSVSWYQQTPGQGLQFLFEYFSETQRNKGNFPGRFSGRQFSNSRSEMNVSTLELGDSALYLCASSLAPPLAGDYEQYFGPGTRLTVT.

This clone showed up just a few times. This chain connects TRBV13 to TRBJ2-7; 10 bases are shared with TRBD2. CDR3 size: 16 residues. Germline trimming cut 1 base from V and 5 bases from J; bases unmatched to any gene: 8. CDR1 and CDR2 (germline): PRHDT, FYEKMQ (reference sequence). CDR3 in amino acids: CASSLDSGTSAHEQYF. The CDR3 DNA follows: TGTGCCAGCAGCTTAGACTCCGGGACTAGCGCCCACGAGCAGTACTTC.

The V gene is TRBV24-1, the J gene TRBJ2-3; TRBD1 might be the D (5 bases). Germline V lookup: CDR1 KGHDR, CDR2 SFDVKD. V gave up 1 base and J gave up 6 bases, with 10 bases separating them. The CDR3 spans 14 residues. The CDR3 loop reads CATSDLARADTQYF. CDR3 nucleotides: TGTGCCACCAGTGATTTAGCCAGGGCGGATACGCAGTATTTT.

This clone occurred once. The chain is built from TRBV19 and TRBJ1-6, with 11 bases identical to TRBD1. The CDR3 covers 16 residues. Germline CDR1 and CDR2: LNHDA and SQIVND (reference sequence). The trim removed 8 bases at V and 10 bases at J, leaving 13 bases unmatched. This chain's CDR3 is CASASRDRGIVSPLHF. DNA of the CDR3: TGTGCCAGTGCGTCCCGGGACAGGGGGATAGTGTCACCCCTCCACTTT. Supplemented by reference TRBV19 and TRBJ1-6, the full variable domain reads DGGITQSPKYLFRKEGQNVTLSCEQNLNHDAMYWYRQDPGQGLRLIYYSQIVNDFQKGDIAEGYSVSREKKESFPLTVTSAQKNPTAFYLCASASRDRGIVSPLHFGNGTRLTVT.

The CDR3 protein is CASRRSKTGGLTGELFF. As DNA, the CDR3 is TGTGCCAGCAGGAGATCTAAAACGGGAGGGCTCACCGGGGAGCTGTTTTTT. This sequence joins TRBV7-9 and TRBJ2-2; 8 bases align to TRBD2. With 6 bases clipped from V and 4 bases from J, the junction kept 13 bases outside the gene matches. Germline loops: CDR1 SEHNR, CDR2 FQNEAQ (reference sequence). This CDR3 contains 17 residues. The full variable domain, in which reference TRBV7-9 and TRBJ2-2 provide the parts outside the CDR3, is DTGVSQNPRHKITKRGQNVTFRCDPISEHNRLYWYRQTLGQGPEFLTYFQNEAQLEKSRLLSDRFSAERPKGSFSTLEIQRTEQGDSAMYLCASRRSKTGGLTGELFFGEGSRLTVL.

The chain uses TRBV24-1 and TRBJ2-7, with TRBD1 matching 9 bases. CDR3 length equals 16 residues. CDR1 and CDR2 (germline): KGHDR, SFDVKD. V lost 2 bases to trimming and J lost 7 bases; unmatched junction nucleotides: 11. The CDR3: CATSDSAGTGNYEQYF. The DNA of the CDR3 is TGTGCCACCAGTGATTCTGCCGGGACAGGGAATTATGAGCAGTACTTC.

The chain recombines TRBV7-9 with TRBJ2-7; the match to TRBD1 covers 9 bases. This CDR3 spans 19 amino acids. V dropped 1 base and J dropped 4; count of bases not matched to a gene: 17. Germline V gene data show CDR1 as SEHNR and CDR2 as FQNEAQ (reference sequence). This chain's CDR3 is CASSLGGRSGDRVMYEQYF. In DNA, the CDR3 is TGTGCCAGCAGCTTAGGGGGGAGAAGTGGGGACAGGGTAATGTACGAGCAGTACTTC.